Following are 16 T cell receptor beta chains from one sample sequenced in a study of PD-1 blockade in mismatch repair-deficient tumors (dated by TCRdb to the late 2010s). Library preparation used the immunoSEQ multiplex PCR assay. What TCRdb holds here is the immuneACCESS table cut down to in-frame rearrangements. Part of the clones is not present; checked against another copy, under half of the missing clones reflect an unresolved V gene, and the others are unexplained. The sample table lists fewer than 60,000 clones, 77% of them with a count of one. Of the sample, 3% to 4% falls within the top ten clones. The time point label, read with the paper, signifies: peripheral blood before pembrolizumab. The sequenced sample was PBMCs, obtained before pembrolizumab treatment. Receptor source: an adult with mismatch repair-deficient cancer.

The chain employs TRBV7-2 and TRBJ1-2; D remains ambiguous. The V gene's germline CDR1 is SGHTA and CDR2 FQGNSA. V lost 1 base and J lost 10, with 13 bases in between. This CDR3 is 13 amino acids long. The CDR3 here is CASSLDTPVVYTF. The CDR3 DNA reads TGTGCCAGCAGCTTAGATACTCCCGTGGTCTACACCTTC.

V gene TRBV9 combines with J gene TRBJ2-7, with TRBD2 matching 9 bases. The junction had 4 bases not matched to a gene; V was cut back by 3 bases and J by 0 bases. CDR1 is SGDLS and CDR2 is YYNGEE in the germline V gene. The CDR3 has 15 residues. For the CDR3, the DNA is TGTGCCAGCAGCGCCGGTAGCGGGAGCTCCTACGAGCAGTACTTC. It translates to CASSAGSGSSYEQYF.

This chain connects TRBV29-1 to TRBJ2-5; a possible D gene is TRBD2 (6 bases). V lost 6 bases to trimming and J lost 2 bases, with 10 bases between them. Germline loops: CDR1 SQVTM, CDR2 ANQGSEA. This CDR3 is 12 amino acids long. CDR3 nucleotide sequence: TGCAGCGTCGGGACTGCACAAGAGACCCAGTACTTC. Translating gives CSVGTAQETQYF.

The chain carries TRBV10-3 and TRBJ1-1, with D unresolved. The CDR3 sequence is 16 residues long. Trimming left V 2 bases short and J 4 bases short, with 17 bases between. Germline V gives CDR1 ENHRY, CDR2 SYGVKD. The DNA of the CDR3 is TGTGCCATCAGTGAGAAAAACTCCCGTCGGCGCACTGAAGCTTTCTTT. The encoded protein is CAISEKNSRRRTEAFF.

V and J are TRBV13 and TRBJ2-4; D unclear. V was pared by 5 bases and J by 6 bases, with 17 bases between. Germline V lookup: CDR1 PRHDT, CDR2 FYEKMQ (reference sequence). The CDR3 spans 15 residues. CDR3 region: CASSSRDLDRNIQYF. CDR3 DNA: TGTGCCAGCAGCAGCCGTGACCTGGATAGAAACATTCAGTACTTC. Combining the CDR3 with reference TRBV13 and TRBJ2-4 gives the whole variable domain AAGVIQSPRHLIKEKRETATLKCYPIPRHDTVYWYQQGPGQDPQFLISFYEKMQSDKGSIPDRFSAQQFSDYHSELNMSSLELGDSALYFCASSSRDLDRNIQYFGAGTRLSVL.

This chain links TRBV7-2 with TRBJ2-1; 8 positions match TRBD1. The trim removed 1 base at V and 3 bases at J, leaving 2 bases unmatched. CDR3 length: 15 amino acids. Germline loops: CDR1 SGHTA, CDR2 FQGNSA. The CDR3 loop reads CASSLGQGIYNEQFF. The CDR3 nucleotides read TGTGCCAGCAGCTTAGGACAGGGGATCTACAATGAGCAGTTCTTC.

The chain has TRBV5-4 and TRBJ2-1; TRBD2 agrees at 8 bases. The CDR3 runs 15 residues. The J segment lost 6 bases and the V segment lost 1 base, leaving 6 bases of the junction unmatched. The germline V gene has CDR1 SGHNT and CDR2 YYREEE (reference sequence). The CDR3 loop reads CASSLQRERVNEQFF. The DNA for the CDR3 is TGTGCCAGCAGCTTGCAGCGGGAGAGGGTCAATGAGCAGTTCTTC.

This clone was counted only a few times. The V gene is TRBV7-9, the J gene TRBJ2-7; TRBD1 matches at 7 bases. CDR1 is SEHNR, CDR2 FQNEAQ, per germline (reference sequence). The CDR3 loop spans 16 amino acids. V lost 5 bases and J lost 0; bases outside the gene matches: 10. The CDR3 protein is CASSPLTGDPSYEQYF. As DNA, the CDR3 is TGTGCCAGCAGCCCGTTAACAGGGGACCCCTCCTACGAGCAGTACTTC.

The chain uses TRBV19 and TRBJ1-1; D unresolved. CDR3 length: 16 amino acids. The germline gives CDR1 LNHDA, CDR2 SQIVND (reference sequence). Trimming took 1 base from V and 2 from J, leaving 14 bases between them. CDR3 sequence reads: CASSIVKTAINTEAFF. The CDR3 region has the DNA TGTGCCAGTAGTATAGTGAAAACAGCCATTAACACTGAAGCTTTCTTT. Full variable domain (remainder filled in from reference TRBV19 and TRBJ1-1): DGGITQSPKYLFRKEGQNVTLSCEQNLNHDAMYWYRQDPGQGLRLIYYSQIVNDFQKGDIAEGYSVSREKKESFPLTVTSAQKNPTAFYLCASSIVKTAINTEAFFGQGTRLTVV.

The count of this clone is one. The chain recombines TRBV2 with TRBJ2-1; D call uncertain. Trimming took off 6 bases at V and 6 bases at J, with 18 bases between the two ends. CDR1 and CDR2 (germline): SNHLY, FYNNEI. CDR3 length: 15 amino acids. CDR3 region: CASSLIRTIGNEQFF. CDR3 sequence (DNA): TGTGCCAGCAGCCTCATCCGGACGATAGGCAATGAGCAGTTCTTC.

This clone turned up a few times. This sequence joins TRBV7-3 and TRBJ1-1, with unresolved D. Germline V gives CDR1 SGHTA, CDR2 FQGTGA. The length of the CDR3 is 13 residues. V gave up 3 bases and J gave up 5 bases, with 10 bases separating them. The CDR3 sequence is CASSFNTRTEAFF. CDR3 coding DNA: TGTGCCAGCAGCTTCAACACAAGGACTGAAGCTTTCTTT.

This chain connects TRBV28 to TRBJ1-5, with 7 bases aligning to TRBD1. With 6 bases clipped from V and 6 bases from J, the junction kept 5 bases outside the gene matches. The germline V gene encodes CDR1 MDHEN and CDR2 SYDVKM. This CDR3 region has 13 residues. As DNA, the CDR3 is TGTGCCAGCAGGGAGGGGGCTGGTCAGCCCCAGCATTTT. Translated, it gives CASREGAGQPQHF.

The gene calls are TRBV5-1 and TRBJ1-1; D gene uncertain. V shed 4 bases and J shed 5 bases, with 6 bases lying between them. This CDR3 has 11 residues. Germline V gene lookup returns CDR1 SGHRS and CDR2 YFSETQ. Here the CDR3 reads CASSPGTEAFF. The CDR3 DNA reads TGCGCCAGCAGCCCGGGTACTGAAGCTTTCTTT.

The J gene is TRBJ1-1, the V gene TRBV7-9; 7 bases line up with TRBD1. Trimming at V came to 2 bases and at J to 1 base, leaving 4 bases not matched to a gene. Germline V gives CDR1 SEHNR, CDR2 FQNEAQ (reference sequence). The CDR3 contains 15 residues. In DNA form, the CDR3 reads TGTGCCAGCAGCTTATACAGGGGTAGGAACACTGAAGCTTTCTTT. It is translated as CASSLYRGRNTEAFF.

CDR3 sequence: CAISDRQGSSGNTIYF. Here the CDR3 DNA reads TGTGCCATCAGTGACCGACAGGGCAGCTCTGGAAACACCATATATTTT. The rearrangement joins TRBV10-3 to TRBJ1-3; 7 bases align to TRBD1. This CDR3 region has 16 residues. The V gene end was trimmed by 3 bases and the J gene end by 0 bases; junction bases not matched to a gene: 5. Germline-derived CDR1 and CDR2 are ENHRY and SYGVKD.

By sample share, this clone is medium-sized. The rearrangement joins TRBV9 to TRBJ2-1; 14 nucleotides align to TRBD2. Trimming at V came to 4 bases and at J to 9 bases, leaving 6 bases not matched to a gene. There are 15 residues in the CDR3. Looked up from germline, CDR1 is SGDLS and CDR2 is YYNGEE. In DNA form, the CDR3 reads TGTGCCAGCAGCCCTTCCGGGACTAGCGGGAGTGAGCAGTTCTTC. Protein sequence: CASSPSGTSGSEQFF. Based on the CDR3 plus reference TRBV9 and TRBJ2-1, the full variable domain is DSGVTQTPKHLITATGQRVTLRCSPRSGDLSVYWYQQSLDQGLQFLIQYYNGEERAKGNILERFSAQQFPDLHSELNLSSLELGDSALYFCASSPSGTSGSEQFFGPGTRLTVL.